The T cell receptor beta chain described here comes from a study of cytomegalovirus exposure and HLA in healthy donors (dated by TCRdb to 2017 to 2019). Regarding the research as a whole: An earlier analysis of 587 of the donors reported more than 250 Gb of sequence data and more than 90 million unique TCR beta sequences from approximately 180 million T cells. Rather than using new phenotypic data, the later analysis identified candidate immune exposures from TCR beta sequences and from how often those sequences occurred across donors. A later genetic analysis took genome-wide SNP genotypes for about 55% of the 666 donors and used that subset as a discovery cohort. Every repertoire in the discovery cohort had been generated on one and the same sequencing platform. A later analysis re-analyzed previously published TCR beta repertoires from several hundred donors and added high-resolution HLA genotyping to study TCR occurrence patterns. Because of strong linkage in the cohort, roughly five DR-DQ haplotypes were treated as single units for association and clustering. High-throughput TCR immunosequencing, statistical association of individual TCRs with disease status, and machine learning were combined to predict cytomegalovirus infection status. Typing coverage differed by locus: A, B, C, DRB1 and DQB1 were typed in roughly 629-640 donors, DQA1 in roughly 500, DPA1 in around 580, and DPB1 in 450 to 490. Of the roughly 400 genotyped donors, 65% to 90% fell in the genetic ancestry cluster associated with self-reported Caucasian donors. An early release covering roughly 640 HLA-typed donors comprised 250 to 350 gigabases of sequencing data and tens of millions of unique TCR sequences. The study was designed to test whether signatures of past pathogen exposure could be identified by cataloging public T cell receptors. A separate validation cohort of over a hundred different subjects was used in addition to the 666-subject first cohort. Both class I and class II loci were covered by HLA typing, at four-digit resolution. An earlier analysis of 500 to 750 of the donors applied high-throughput TCR beta sequencing to assess whether each TCR beta V gene segment acted as functional or pseudogenic. The study used immunosequencing to profile the T cell repertoires of some 600 subjects and linked those repertoires to cytomegalovirus serostatus. Donor age, sex, ethnicity and CMV serostatus were compiled together with the repertoire data. Across some 400 genotyped donors of the cohort, an average of about 240,000 unique TCR beta nucleotide sequences per donor were sequenced, and about a sixth of those sequences were non-productive. The investigation overall reported the following: Assigning TCR associations to individual alleles was difficult when HLA alleles, especially DR and DQ, strongly co-occurred. At a false discovery rate of 0.05, a later analysis linked fewer than 20,000 TCR beta sequences to specific HLA alleles. According to the authors, the approach could potentially be generalized to other disease states and immunological phenotypes. The 87-base-pair reads could not distinguish some IMGT-functional V segments, including TRBV6-2 and TRBV6-3, so those segments were excluded. Presence/absence analyses assumed roughly uniform sequencing depth across donors, an assumption that may not hold. The earlier analysis of almost 600 of the donors excluded about 16 rarely observed V segments, including chromosome 9 orphons, because counts were too low. Correlated functional status among segregating V segments might be attributable to linkage disequilibrium, but an unknown experimental factor could not be ruled out. A cluster of highly shared sequence variants was judged likely to represent a technical artifact of the sequencing pipeline. A further reported finding was that TCR beta sequences accurately predicted the HLA-A and HLA-B alleles for most subjects in the first cohort. For the cohort, immune exposure information was limited to CMV serostatus. Because some donors lacked HLA typing at each locus, the association tests relied only on the typed subset. In an earlier analysis of some 500 of the donors, most TCR beta V segments were observed in productive rearrangements about 87% or about 30% of the time, broadly matching IMGT annotations. In a later genetic analysis, a missense DCLRE1C variant was associated with V-gene and J-gene trimming of TCR beta chains, and the association was replicated in an independent cohort. Only TCR beta chains were sequenced in this cohort, and the absence of alpha or paired-chain data limited detectable features. A later analysis found that most CMV-associated TCR beta chains appeared HLA-restricted, with HLA associations seemingly driven largely by CMV exposure. According to a later analysis, TCR association rates differed among HLA loci, with DRB1 alleles showing the most associated TCRs and HLA-C alleles showing the fewest. A few of the identified cytomegalovirus-associated TCR beta chains were confirmed in vitro to be specific for cytomegalovirus antigens. A later analysis found that HLA-associated TCR beta chains were more clonally expanded and had lower generation probabilities than equally common non-associated chains. According to a later analysis, parvovirus B19, influenza, CMV and Epstein-Barr virus appeared linked to several top co-occurrence clusters. In the study, around 160 TCR beta chains were listed as associated with cytomegalovirus. A later genetic analysis reported fewer N-insertions in productive TCRs among donors in an Asian-associated ancestry cluster than the roughly 700-donor mean. The classifier was reported to diagnose cytomegalovirus status with high specificity and sensitivity in both the original cohort and the validation cohort. Across donors, most TCR sequences were observed very rarely, whereas some public TCRs were present in many individuals.

Library construction relied on the immunoSEQ multiplex PCR assay. A mixture of 60 forward primers for TCR Vbeta segments and 13 reverse primers for TCR Jbeta segments was used in the multiplex PCR. Amplification of the CDR3 region of rearranged TCR beta genes was performed with a multiplex PCR assay on genomic DNA. Amplified TCR beta libraries were sequenced as 87-base-pair reads on the Illumina HiSeq System. Turning to the authors' computational methods: Across the 666 repertoires, a later analysis counted roughly 84 million unique TCR beta chains, around 10 million of which were shared by at least two donors. Raw reads were error-corrected and collapsed into unique sequences with a nearest-neighbor algorithm that merged closely related sequences to remove PCR and sequencing errors. V, D and J gene segments were assigned by aligning CDR3 sequences to IMGT reference sequences. For a sequence to be retained, a match of at least six nucleotides to both a V gene segment and a J gene segment was required. A rearrangement counted as productive if the CDR3 had no stop codons and remained in frame with V and J, and every other rearrangement counted as non-productive. CDR3 was defined according to IMGT convention as the region running from the second conserved V-encoded cysteine to the conserved J-encoded phenylalanine. The earlier analysis of about 530 of the donors excluded any sequence lacking an unambiguous match to a single V gene segment. An earlier analysis of 587 of the donors called V segments functional above 56.7% productive rearrangements and segregating when the between-donor standard deviation exceeded 5%. A statistical classification framework was built for diagnosing cytomegalovirus status from the catalog of TCR beta chain sequences. In a later analysis, TCR nucleotide sequences were compared against IMGT/GENE-DB human TR gene sequences so that V and J genes could be assigned. The TCRdist pipeline was used in a later analysis to assign CDR3 sequences and most-parsimonious VDJ recombination scenarios. In a later analysis, each TCR beta chain was defined by its CDR3 amino acid sequence together with its V-gene family, and reads lacking a unique V-gene family were excluded. As a way to deal with suspected cross-contamination and a sequencing artifact, a later analysis dropped 640 or so nucleotide sequences that were highly shared and had low generation probability. In a later analysis, a clonal expansion index was calculated for each public chain from normalized within-repertoire ranks of inferred template counts. A later analysis computed generation probabilities with a VDJ recombination model fitted to out-of-frame rearrangements, and checked the results against IGoR. In a later analysis, hypergeometric tests were used to score TCR-TCR, TCR-HLA and TCR-CMV co-occurrence, with a repertoire-size bias correction applied to TCR pairs. A later analysis estimated false discovery rates by permuting HLA or CMV assignments 20 times. In a later analysis, co-occurring TCRs were grouped using DBSCAN, and TCRdist sequence similarity was added for clustering within HLA-allele-positive subsets. For co-occurrence clustering, repertoires with fewer than 30,000 or more than 120,000 public chains were excluded, along with roughly 5 repertoires with anomalous nucleotide sharing. This immuneACCESS table, as held by TCRdb, lists in-frame sequences with V and J called but not all clones. Of the missing ones, under half trace to an unresolved V gene in checked studies; the others have no known cause. Clone size and V and J calls were adopted from that table, with D and trimming inferred from the DNA. The sample records 90,000 to 110,000 clones, over 70% of which are singletons. The ten largest clones represent 5.6% of the sample.

This clone was seen more than once but under ten times. The target of this receptor is not known. Base qualities are missing; no much larger clone stands one base away. CDR1 and CDR2 were assigned from the germline V gene (reference sequence) as SGHNT and YYREEE. Trimming takes 4 bases from V and 7 bases from J, and the germline ends sit 15 bases apart. Measured from the cysteine to the phenylalanine, the CDR3 is 14 residues long. This entry keeps only the CDR3 DNA: 42 bases, framed from base 1. The cohort comprised some 730 healthy bone marrow donors. At the time of sampling, all cohort members were nominally healthy, though unrecorded immune exposures were likely present. The donor was CMV seronegative and was included in the group of about 400 seronegative cohort members. A peripheral blood sample was collected from each donor, and TCR beta sequencing was performed on peripheral blood mononuclear cells. Genomic DNA extraction from the blood cell samples was performed with the Qiagen DNeasy Blood Extraction Kit.

The chain was built from TRBV5-4 and TRBJ1-5, and perhaps TRBD1 as D gene, on 6 matching bases. The sample taken for sequencing was PBMCs. The clonotype originates from a male donor in good health and CMV-seronegative. The CDR3 amino acid sequence is: CASSAMGARQPQHF. DNA sequence: TGTGCCAGCAGCGCAATGGGGGCCAGGCAGCCCCAGCATTTT.